This T cell receptor (beta chain) is from a study of cytomegalovirus exposure and HLA in healthy donors. About the study: The same platform used for the approximately 700 first-cohort repertoires was also used for the 95 to 150 validation repertoires, as a later analysis reported.

Comments on this clone: Its antigen is unknown.

The germline V and J ends were trimmed by 4 bases and 0 bases, with 7 bases remaining between them. Per germline, CDR1 MNHEY and CDR2 SMNVEV (reference sequence). The CDR3 extends over 13 amino acids. The assay was immunoSEQ multiplex PCR, and TCRdb's table has in-frame clones only and misses some. The repertoire holds nearly 110,000 clones, with less than 90% as singletons. General study findings and limits: In vitro testing confirmed a few CMV-associated chains as specific for CMV antigens. Researchers catalogued 164 TCR beta chains as cytomegalovirus-associated. Subsequent analysis revealed that first-cohort TCR clusters tended to co-occur in the 120 or so validation repertoires.

The source material was PBMCs. The genes are TRBV27 and TRBJ2-7; D uncertain. The source of this sequence is a woman aged 18-29 years in good health and CMV-seropositive. CDR3 in amino acids: CASSWQISYEQYF. The CDR3 DNA sequence: TGTGCCAGCAGTTGGCAGATCTCCTACGAGCAGTACTTC.